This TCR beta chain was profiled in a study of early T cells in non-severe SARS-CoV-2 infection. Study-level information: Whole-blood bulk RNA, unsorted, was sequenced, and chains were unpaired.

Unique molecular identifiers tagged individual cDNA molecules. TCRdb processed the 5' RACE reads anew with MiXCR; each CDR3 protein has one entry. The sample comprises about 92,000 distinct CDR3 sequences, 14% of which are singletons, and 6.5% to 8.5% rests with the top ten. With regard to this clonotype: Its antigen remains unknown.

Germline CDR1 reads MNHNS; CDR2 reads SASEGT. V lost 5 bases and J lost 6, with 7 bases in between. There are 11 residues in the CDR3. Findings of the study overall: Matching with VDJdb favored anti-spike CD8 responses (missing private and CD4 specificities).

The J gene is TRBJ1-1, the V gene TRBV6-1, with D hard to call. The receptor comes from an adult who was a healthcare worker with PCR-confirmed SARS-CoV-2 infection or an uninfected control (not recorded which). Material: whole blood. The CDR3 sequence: CASSLTAEAFF. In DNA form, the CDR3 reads TGTGCCAGCAGTCTAACTGCTGAAGCTTTCTTT.